Following are 26 T cell receptor beta chains from one sample sequenced in a study of T cell responses to AZD1222 COVID-19 vaccine (TCRdb year 2021). Library construction relied on the immunoSEQ multiplex PCR assay. The source is immuneACCESS, and TCRdb retained only in-frame sequences with V and J called. Part of the clones is not carried over; for the studies checked, unresolved V genes explain less than half of this, and the remainder is unexplained. The sample table lists around 200,000 clones, over 80% of them with a count of one. The ten top clones hold about 1% of the sample. The time point label corresponds to: about 28 days (+/-7) after the second vaccine dose. Explained via the paper, the treatment or condition label denotes: meningococcal conjugate vaccine given as trial control. Sequencing was performed on peripheral blood, taken 28 days after the second dose of the MenACWY control vaccine. The receptor source for this set is an adult who received the MenACWY meningococcal vaccine as a control.

CDR3 sequence reads: CASSHGQGPNTEAFF. In DNA, the CDR3 is TGCGCCAGCAGCCACGGACAGGGGCCTAACACTGAAGCTTTCTTT. The chain joins TRBV4-1 to TRBJ1-1, with 9 bases fitting TRBD1. CDR1 is MGHRA, CDR2 YSYEKL, per germline. Losses at the gene ends were 3 bases for V and 2 bases for J; bases not matched to a gene: 4. The length of the CDR3 is 15 residues.

This chain joins TRBV9 and TRBJ2-1; TRBD2 aligns across 7 bases. Germline V gene sequence: CDR1 SGDLS, CDR2 YYNGEE. Losses at the gene ends were 3 bases for V and 5 bases for J; bases not matched to a gene: 8. This CDR3 region has 15 residues. CDR3 coding DNA: TGTGCCAGCAGCGCCTCACTAGCGCAACACAATGAGCAGTTCTTC. Translation: CASSASLAQHNEQFF.

The genes are TRBV7-9 and TRBJ2-1, with TRBD2 matching 11 bases. V lost 5 bases to trimming and J lost 15 bases; unmatched junction nucleotides: 3. CDR3 length equals 11 residues. CDR1 SEHNR and CDR2 FQNEAQ come from the germline V gene (reference sequence). This CDR3 is CASSDLAGGFF. The CDR3 nucleotides read TGTGCCAGCAGCGATCTAGCGGGGGGGTTCTTC.

This chain uses TRBV7-2 with TRBJ2-1, with D unclear. The CDR3 is made up of 14 amino acids. Trimming left V 5 bases short and J 6 bases short, with 14 bases between. From germline, CDR1 is SGHTA and CDR2 FQGNSA. The CDR3 DNA follows: TGTGCCAGCAGCCCCGGGCCCAGTTCCAATGAGCAGTTCTTC. Amino acid sequence: CASSPGPSSNEQFF.

The gene calls are TRBV28 and TRBJ1-2, with 7 bases that match TRBD1. The CDR3 spans 14 residues. V gave up 3 bases and J gave up 3 bases; unmatched junction bases: 4. Germline V gives CDR1 MDHEN, CDR2 SYDVKM. CDR3 residues: CASSFEGAHYGYTF. CDR3 DNA: TGTGCCAGCAGTTTCGAGGGGGCGCACTATGGCTACACCTTC.

The genes are TRBV11-2 and TRBJ2-7, with D unclear. The V gene's germline CDR1 is SGHAT and CDR2 FQNNGV. Trimming left V 4 bases short and J 2 bases short, with 12 bases between. The CDR3 is 14 amino acids. Written as DNA, the CDR3 is TGTGCCAGCAGCTCGCTAAGACACCCCTACGAGCAGTACTTC. It codes for CASSSLRHPYEQYF.

The chain has TRBV2 and TRBJ1-5, with unresolved D. CDR3 length: 12 amino acids. The ends were cut back, 8 bases at V and 7 bases at J, with 12 bases in the middle. The germline V gene has CDR1 SNHLY and CDR2 FYNNEI. CDR3 bases: TGTGCCAGCCACACCCCGCCACAGCCCCAGCATTTT. Amino acids: CASHTPPQPQHF.

The chain employs TRBV2 and TRBJ1-1; D possibly corresponds to TRBD1 (6 bases). Germline V gene data show CDR1 as SNHLY and CDR2 as FYNNEI. V was shortened by 6 bases and J by 0 bases, with 11 bases between the two germline ends. The CDR3 consists of 14 residues. The CDR3 nucleotides read TGTGCCAGCAGATTTACAGGGATGAACACTGAAGCTTTCTTT. Amino acids: CASRFTGMNTEAFF.

This chain joins TRBV5-5 and TRBJ1-2, with D perhaps TRBD1 (5 bases). Looked up from germline, CDR1 is SGHKS and CDR2 is YYEKEE (reference sequence). Trimming pared 4 bases from V and 4 bases from J, leaving 20 bases between. The CDR3 totals 16 residues. This CDR3 reads CASSPLGDGRAYGYTF. CDR3 DNA sequence: TGTGCCAGCAGCCCCTTGGGCGATGGCAGGGCCTATGGCTACACCTTC.

This chain connects TRBV5-6 to TRBJ1-5; no clear D gene. CDR3 size: 13 residues. From germline, CDR1 is SGHDT and CDR2 YYEEEE. V shed 0 bases and J shed 5 bases, with 6 bases lying between them. CDR3 protein: CASSLGGYQPQHF. The DNA of the CDR3 is TGTGCCAGCAGCTTGGGCGGTTATCAGCCCCAGCATTTT.

The rearrangement uses TRBV27 and TRBJ1-1, with D maybe TRBD1 (5 bases). Between the trimmed V and J ends, which lost 0 bases and 5 bases, there was a span of 13 bases. The germline V gene has CDR1 MNHEY and CDR2 SMNVEV (reference sequence). This CDR3 has 15 amino acids. CDR3 nucleotide sequence: TGTGCCAGCAGTTTATCCGCAAGGGCAGGGACTGAAGCTTTCTTT. Residues: CASSLSARAGTEAFF.

The chain carries TRBV2 and TRBJ1-5; no definite D call. The V gene lost 5 bases and the J gene lost 15 bases, with 14 bases spanning the gap. Germline assignment: CDR1 SNHLY and CDR2 FYNNEI. The CDR3 consists of 11 residues. DNA of the CDR3: TGTGCCAGCAGTTCGGGAATCCAGCGGCATTTT. Protein product: CASSSGIQRHF.

The chain employs TRBV7-2 and TRBJ2-7; D remains ambiguous. The CDR3 extends over 12 amino acids. Germline lookup yields CDR1 SGHTA and CDR2 FQGNSA. Trimming stripped 3 bases from V and 6 bases from J, with 9 bases between. The chain's CDR3 is CASSFTSGEQYF. For the CDR3, the DNA is TGTGCCAGCAGCTTCACCTCCGGCGAGCAGTACTTC.

This chain joins TRBV20-1 and TRBJ1-2, with D hard to call. Trimming removed 6 bases from V and 8 bases from J, with 10 bases in between. The CDR3 covers 10 residues. The V gene's germline CDR1 is DFQATT and CDR2 SNEGSKA (reference sequence). The CDR3 nucleotides read TGCAGTGCCCCCCTACGAGGCTACACCTTC. The encoded protein is CSAPLRGYTF.

The table lists this clone with a count of one. The chain uses TRBV6-5 and TRBJ2-7; D call uncertain. The CDR3 loop spans 14 amino acids. V lost 0 bases and J lost 3, with 9 bases in between. Germline V CDR1 and CDR2: MNHEY, SVGAGI. Written as DNA, the CDR3 is TGTGCCAGCAGTTACTCGTTCGCGAACTACGAGCAGTACTTC. Translating it yields CASSYSFANYEQYF.

This clone has a single count. This rearrangement joins TRBV18 to TRBJ1-1, with unresolved D. Germline V gene lookup returns CDR1 KGHSH and CDR2 LQKENI. This CDR3 comprises 15 residues. The V and J ends lost 2 bases and 1 base respectively, with 11 bases between them. As DNA, the CDR3 is TGTGCCAGCTCACCATGGTCGCTATCGAACACTGAAGCTTTCTTT. Its protein product is CASSPWSLSNTEAFF.

The chain uses TRBV25-1 and TRBJ1-5; D is perhaps TRBD1 (6 bases). This CDR3 contains 12 residues. V was trimmed by 6 bases and J by 9 bases, leaving 12 bases between them. Germline CDR1 and CDR2: MGHDK and SYGVNS. DNA of the CDR3: TGTGCCAGCAGAGAGACAGGCGGGCCCCAGCATTTT. This encodes CASRETGGPQHF.

The J gene is TRBJ1-2, the V gene TRBV19, with D possibly being TRBD1 (5 bases). The CDR3 spans 14 residues. CDR1 LNHDA and CDR2 SQIVND come from the germline V gene (reference sequence). The V end was cut by 4 bases, the J end by 2 bases, with 11 bases between. The CDR3 bases are TGTGCCAGTAGTAGGGGACTAGGAAACTATGGCTACACCTTC. Its translation is CASSRGLGNYGYTF.

The chain links TRBV5-1 to TRBJ1-4; 7 nucleotides match TRBD1. Germline values: CDR1 SGHRS, CDR2 YFSETQ. V lost 4 bases to trimming and J lost 8 bases; unmatched junction nucleotides: 14. The CDR3 is made up of 16 amino acids. The CDR3 nucleotides read TGCGCCAGCAGCATTACGACAGGGAGAGTTCAGGAAAAACTGTTTTTT. This translates into CASSITTGRVQEKLFF.

The chain couples TRBV5-1 to TRBJ1-2; possible D gene TRBD1, 6 bases. The germline CDR1 and CDR2 sequences are SGHRS and YFSETQ. Trimming stripped 3 bases from V and 1 base from J, with 13 bases between. This CDR3 has 15 residues. This chain's CDR3 is CASSSPQGNNYGYTF. The DNA for the CDR3 is TGCGCCAGCAGCTCCCCGCAGGGGAATAACTATGGCTACACCTTC. The entire variable domain, with the rest obtained from reference TRBV5-1 and TRBJ1-2, is as follows: KAGVTQTPRYLIKTRGQQVTLSCSPISGHRSVSWYQQTPGQGLQFLFEYFSETQRNKGNFPGRFSGRQFSNSRSEMNVSTLELGDSALYLCASSSPQGNNYGYTFGSGTRLTVV.

The chain carries TRBV28 and TRBJ1-4; D uncertain. The CDR3 has 14 residues. Per germline, CDR1 MDHEN and CDR2 SYDVKM. V dropped 6 bases and J dropped 5 bases, with 13 bases sitting between them. The CDR3 sequence: CASRSPALNEKLFF. DNA for the CDR3: TGTGCCAGCAGGTCCCCGGCCCTGAATGAAAAACTGTTTTTT.

About this clone: Compared with germline, one end of the junction differs, possibly owing to a read error. The gene calls are TRBV7-2 and TRBJ1-1; D uncertain. Germline V lookup: CDR1 SGHTA, CDR2 FQGNSA. This CDR3 contains 15 residues. CDR3 DNA sequence: TGTGCCAGCAACTTAGGATCGAAAACCAAAACGAAGCTTTTCTTT. This encodes CASNLGSKTKTKLFF.

This clone was seen only once. The V call is TRBV28, the J call TRBJ1-2; D not certain. Germline V gene sequence: CDR1 MDHEN, CDR2 SYDVKM. Trimming took off 5 bases at V and 8 bases at J, with 18 bases between the two ends. CDR3 length equals 14 residues. The CDR3: CASSGPARGIGYTF. The DNA of the CDR3 is TGTGCCAGCAGTGGCCCGGCGCGGGGTATCGGCTACACCTTC.

The gene calls are TRBV2 and TRBJ2-5; 10 bases map to TRBD1. The J segment lost 4 bases and the V segment lost 8 bases, leaving 4 bases of the junction unmatched. The CDR3 is 13 amino acids. CDR1 and CDR2 from the germline V gene are SNHLY and FYNNEI. CDR3 residues: CASDRGLGETQYF. The CDR3 nucleotides read TGTGCCAGCGACAGGGGGCTGGGAGAGACCCAGTACTTC.

This chain joins TRBV11-1 and TRBJ2-7; D ambiguous. The ends were cut back, 0 bases at V and 2 bases at J, with 8 bases in the middle. Germline CDR1 SGHAT, CDR2 FQDESV (reference sequence). The CDR3 contains 14 residues. CDR3 region: CASSLASNTYEQYF. CDR3 DNA sequence: TGTGCCAGCAGCTTAGCTTCTAACACCTACGAGCAGTACTTC.

Worth noting for this clone: Within the sample, other DNA sequences also encode this same CDR3. V usage is TRBV7-9 and J usage is TRBJ1-1; D remains ambiguous. The CDR3 is 13 amino acids. The germline V gene encodes CDR1 SEHNR and CDR2 FQNEAQ (reference sequence). With 1 base removed from V and 2 bases from J, the gap between germline ends came to 5 bases. The CDR3 DNA reads as TGTGCCAGCAGCTTAGGGGAAAACACTGAAGCTTTCTTT. Its protein product is CASSLGENTEAFF.